The clone carrying this TCR beta chain was observed a handful of times. As yet, its antigen is unknown. These data belong to a study of vaccination effects on CD4 cells after COVID-19. Germline values: CDR1 LGHNT, CDR2 FRNRAP. The CDR3 runs to 14 residues. Trimming stripped 7 bases from V and 0 bases from J, with 9 bases between. Findings and limits, study-wide: Convalescent patients were few in the study, and early post-infection timepoints were absent.

Assay used: immunoSEQ multiplex PCR; TCRdb lists only in-frame clones, some missing. The data contain 40,000 to 55,000 clones, around 74% of them seen just once; the ten biggest clones take up 8.6%. Investigators separated out CD4+ T cells once less than 11 days of culture had passed. Their SARS-CoV-2 infection, verified by PCR, occurred between March and December 2020. This chain links TRBV12-5 with TRBJ2-2; D is undetermined. The receptor's source is a human donor who had a prior SARS-CoV-2 infection. This material consisted of CD4+ T cells from PBMCs cultured without peptide, taken before COVID-19 vaccination. CDR3 loop: CASATLPNTGELFF. The CDR3 bases are TGTGCTAGTGCGACCCTTCCGAACACCGGGGAGCTGTTTTTT.